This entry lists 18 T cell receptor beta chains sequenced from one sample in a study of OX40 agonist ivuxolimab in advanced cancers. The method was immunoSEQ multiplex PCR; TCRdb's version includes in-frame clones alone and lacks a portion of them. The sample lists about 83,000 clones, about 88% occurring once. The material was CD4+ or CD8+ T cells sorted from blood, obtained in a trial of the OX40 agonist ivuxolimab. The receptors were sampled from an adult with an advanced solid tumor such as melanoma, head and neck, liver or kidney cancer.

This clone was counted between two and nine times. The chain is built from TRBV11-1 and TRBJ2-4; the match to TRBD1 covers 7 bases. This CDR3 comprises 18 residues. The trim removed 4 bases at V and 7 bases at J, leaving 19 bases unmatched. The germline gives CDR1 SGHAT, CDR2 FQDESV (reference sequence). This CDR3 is CASSSTGQSDSQPNIQYF. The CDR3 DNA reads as TGTGCCAGCAGCTCCACGGGACAGAGCGACTCCCAGCCTAACATTCAGTACTTC.

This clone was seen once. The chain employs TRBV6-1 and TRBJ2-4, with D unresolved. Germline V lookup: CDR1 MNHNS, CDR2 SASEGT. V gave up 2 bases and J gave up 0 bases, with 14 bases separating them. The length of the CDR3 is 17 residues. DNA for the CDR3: TGTGCCAGCAGTGAATTTGTCCAGGACCTAGCCAAAAACATTCAGTACTTC. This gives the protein CASSEFVQDLAKNIQYF.

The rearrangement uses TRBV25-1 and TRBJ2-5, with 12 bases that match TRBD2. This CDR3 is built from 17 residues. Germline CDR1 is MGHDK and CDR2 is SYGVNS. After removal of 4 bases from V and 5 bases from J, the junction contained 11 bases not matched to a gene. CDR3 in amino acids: CASSATSGGTVSETQYF. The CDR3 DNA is TGTGCCAGCAGTGCAACTAGCGGGGGGACTGTTTCGGAGACCCAGTACTTC.

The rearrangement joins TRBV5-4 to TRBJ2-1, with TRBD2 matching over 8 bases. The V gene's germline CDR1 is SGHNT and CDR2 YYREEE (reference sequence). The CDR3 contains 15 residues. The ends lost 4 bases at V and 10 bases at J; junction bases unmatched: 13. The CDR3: CASSPLRGGLQEQFF. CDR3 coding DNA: TGTGCCAGCAGCCCCCTCCGGGGGGGACTACAGGAGCAGTTCTTC. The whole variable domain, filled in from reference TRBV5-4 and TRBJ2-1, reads ETGVTQSPTHLIKTRGQQVTLRCSSQSGHNTVSWYQQALGQGPQFIFQYYREEENGRGNFPPRFSGLQFPNYSSELNVNALELDDSALYLCASSPLRGGLQEQFFGPGTRLTVL.

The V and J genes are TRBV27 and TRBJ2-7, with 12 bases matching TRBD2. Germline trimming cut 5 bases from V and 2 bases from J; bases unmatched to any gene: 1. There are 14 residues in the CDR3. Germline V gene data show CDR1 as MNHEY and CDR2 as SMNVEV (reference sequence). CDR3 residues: CASSLAGGPYEQYF. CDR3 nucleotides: TGTGCCAGCAGTCTAGCGGGGGGGCCCTACGAGCAGTACTTC.

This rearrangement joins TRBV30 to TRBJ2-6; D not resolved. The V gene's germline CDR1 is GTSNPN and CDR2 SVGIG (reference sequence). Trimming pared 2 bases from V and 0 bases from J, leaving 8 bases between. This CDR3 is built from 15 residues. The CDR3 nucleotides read TGTGCCTGGAGTCATGGGCCCTCTGGGGCCAACGTCCTGACTTTC. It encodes CAWSHGPSGANVLTF.

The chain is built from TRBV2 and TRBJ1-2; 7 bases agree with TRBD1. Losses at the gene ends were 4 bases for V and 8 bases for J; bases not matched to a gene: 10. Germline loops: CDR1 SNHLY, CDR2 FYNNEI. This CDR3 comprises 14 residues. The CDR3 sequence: CASSGGQTGRGYTF. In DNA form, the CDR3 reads TGTGCCAGCAGTGGGGGCCAGACAGGGCGAGGCTACACCTTC.

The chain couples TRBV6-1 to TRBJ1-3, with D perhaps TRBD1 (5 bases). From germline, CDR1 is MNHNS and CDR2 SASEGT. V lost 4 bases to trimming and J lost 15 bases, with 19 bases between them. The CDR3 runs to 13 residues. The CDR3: CASSVGGMGTPYF. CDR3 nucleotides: TGTGCCAGCAGTGTCGGGGGTATGGGAACCCCATATTTT.

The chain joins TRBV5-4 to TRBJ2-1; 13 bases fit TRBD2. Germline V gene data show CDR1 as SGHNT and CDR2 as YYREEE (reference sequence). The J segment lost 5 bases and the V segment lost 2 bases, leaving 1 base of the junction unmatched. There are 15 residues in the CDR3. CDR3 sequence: CASSLTSGRDNEQFF. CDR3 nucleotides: TGTGCCAGCAGCTTAACTAGCGGGAGGGACAATGAGCAGTTCTTC.

The CDR3 sequence: CASSIPDRSTEAFF. DNA for the CDR3: TGTGCCAGCAGTATCCCGGACAGGAGCACTGAAGCTTTCTTT. This chain connects TRBV6-1 to TRBJ1-1; 7 nucleotides agree with TRBD1. There are 14 residues in the CDR3. Trimming at V came to 5 bases and at J to 4 bases, leaving 7 bases not matched to a gene. Germline assignment: CDR1 MNHNS and CDR2 SASEGT.

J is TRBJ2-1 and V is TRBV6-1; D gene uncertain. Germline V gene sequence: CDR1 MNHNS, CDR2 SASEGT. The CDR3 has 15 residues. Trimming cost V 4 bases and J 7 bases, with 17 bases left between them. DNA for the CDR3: TGTGCCAGCAGTGGGCAGCTACAAGTACGGAATGAGCAGTTCTTC. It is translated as CASSGQLQVRNEQFF.

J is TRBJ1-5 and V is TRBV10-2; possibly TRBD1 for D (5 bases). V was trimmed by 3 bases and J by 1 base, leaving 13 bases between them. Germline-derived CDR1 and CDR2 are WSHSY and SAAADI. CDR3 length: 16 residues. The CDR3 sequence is CASSDGHSLSNQPQHF. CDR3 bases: TGCGCCAGCAGTGACGGACACAGCTTAAGCAATCAGCCCCAGCATTTT.

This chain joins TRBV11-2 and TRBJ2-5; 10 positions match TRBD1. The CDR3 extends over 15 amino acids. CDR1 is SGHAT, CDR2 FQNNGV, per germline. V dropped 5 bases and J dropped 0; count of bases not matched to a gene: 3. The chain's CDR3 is CASSLDRGYQETQYF. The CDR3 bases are TGTGCCAGCAGCCTGGACAGGGGGTACCAAGAGACCCAGTACTTC.

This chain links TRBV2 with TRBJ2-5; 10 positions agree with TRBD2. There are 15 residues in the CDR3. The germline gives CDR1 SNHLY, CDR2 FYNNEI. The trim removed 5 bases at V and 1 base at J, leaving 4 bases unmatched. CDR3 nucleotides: TGTGCCAGCAGTCGAAGACTAGCGGGCCAAGAGACCCAGTACTTC. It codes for CASSRRLAGQETQYF.

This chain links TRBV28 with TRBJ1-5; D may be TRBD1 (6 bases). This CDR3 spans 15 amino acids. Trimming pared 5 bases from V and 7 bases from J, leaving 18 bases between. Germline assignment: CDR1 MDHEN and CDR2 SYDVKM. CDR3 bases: TGTGCCAGCAGTGCCCGGGACAAATACTTCCAGCCCCAGCATTTT. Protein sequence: CASSARDKYFQPQHF.

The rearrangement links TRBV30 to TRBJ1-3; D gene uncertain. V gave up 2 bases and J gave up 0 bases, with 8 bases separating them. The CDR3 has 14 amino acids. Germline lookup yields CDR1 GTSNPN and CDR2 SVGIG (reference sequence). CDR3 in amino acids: CAWSSGLSGNTIYF. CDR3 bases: TGTGCCTGGAGTTCTGGGCTCTCTGGAAACACCATATATTTT.

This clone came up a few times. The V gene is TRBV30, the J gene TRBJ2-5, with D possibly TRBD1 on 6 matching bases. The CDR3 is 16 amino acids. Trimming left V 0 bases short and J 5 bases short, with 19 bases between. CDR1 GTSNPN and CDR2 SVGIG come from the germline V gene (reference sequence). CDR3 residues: CAWSVRVTGPWETQYF. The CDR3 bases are TGTGCCTGGAGTGTAAGGGTAACAGGGCCATGGGAGACCCAGTACTTC.

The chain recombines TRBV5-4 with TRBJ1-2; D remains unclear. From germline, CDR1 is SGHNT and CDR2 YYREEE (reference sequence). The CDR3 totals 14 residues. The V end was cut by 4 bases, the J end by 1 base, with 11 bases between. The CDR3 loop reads CASSASRNNYGYTF. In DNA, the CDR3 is TGTGCCAGCAGCGCGTCACGGAATAACTATGGCTACACCTTC.